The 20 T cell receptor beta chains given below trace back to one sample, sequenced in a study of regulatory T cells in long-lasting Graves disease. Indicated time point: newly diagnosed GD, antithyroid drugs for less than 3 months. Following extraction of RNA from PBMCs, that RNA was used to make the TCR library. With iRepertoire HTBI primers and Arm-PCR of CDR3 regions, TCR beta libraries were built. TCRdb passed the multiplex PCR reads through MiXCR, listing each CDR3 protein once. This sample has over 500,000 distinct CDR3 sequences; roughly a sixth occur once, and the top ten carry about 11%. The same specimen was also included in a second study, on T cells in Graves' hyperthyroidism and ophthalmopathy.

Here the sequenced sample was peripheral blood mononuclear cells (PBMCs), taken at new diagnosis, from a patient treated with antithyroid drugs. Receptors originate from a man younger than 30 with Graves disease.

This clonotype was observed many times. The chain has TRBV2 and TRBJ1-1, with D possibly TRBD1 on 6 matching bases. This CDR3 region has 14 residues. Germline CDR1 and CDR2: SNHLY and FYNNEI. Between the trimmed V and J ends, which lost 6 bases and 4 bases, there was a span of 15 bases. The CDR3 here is CASRRNREVTEAFF. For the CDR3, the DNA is TGTGCCAGCAGGCGTAACAGGGAGGTCACTGAAGCTTTCTTT.

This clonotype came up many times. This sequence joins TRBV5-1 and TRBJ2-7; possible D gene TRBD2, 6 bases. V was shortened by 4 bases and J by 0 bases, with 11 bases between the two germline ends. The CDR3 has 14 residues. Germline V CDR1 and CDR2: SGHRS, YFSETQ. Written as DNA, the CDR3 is TGCGCCAGCAGCACATGGGACTCCTCCTACGAGCAGTACTTC. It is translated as CASSTWDSSYEQYF.

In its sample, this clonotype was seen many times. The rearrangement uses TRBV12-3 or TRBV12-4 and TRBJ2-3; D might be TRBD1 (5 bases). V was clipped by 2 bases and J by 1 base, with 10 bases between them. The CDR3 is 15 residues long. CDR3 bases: TGTGCCAGCAGTTTATCTGGGGCCGGCACAGATACGCAGTATTTT. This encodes CASSLSGAGTDTQYF.

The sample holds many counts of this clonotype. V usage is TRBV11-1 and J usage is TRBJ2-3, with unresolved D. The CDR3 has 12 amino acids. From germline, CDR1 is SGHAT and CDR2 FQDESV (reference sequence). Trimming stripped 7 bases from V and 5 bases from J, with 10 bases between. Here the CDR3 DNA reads TGTGCCAGCACAAAAAACGGAGATACGCAGTATTTT. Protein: CASTKNGDTQYF. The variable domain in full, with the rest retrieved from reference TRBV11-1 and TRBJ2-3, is EAEVAQSPRYKITEKSQAVAFWCDPISGHATLYWYRQILGQGPELLVQFQDESVVDDSQLPKDRFSAERLKGVDSTLKIQPAELGDSAMYLCASTKNGDTQYFGPGTRLTVL.

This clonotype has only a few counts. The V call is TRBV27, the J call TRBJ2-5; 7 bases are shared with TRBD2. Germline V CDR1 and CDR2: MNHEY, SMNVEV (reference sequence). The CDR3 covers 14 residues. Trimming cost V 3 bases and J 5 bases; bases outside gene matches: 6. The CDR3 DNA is TGTGCCAGCAGTTTTAGACTAGCTCGGGAGACCCAGTACTTC. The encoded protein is CASSFRLARETQYF.

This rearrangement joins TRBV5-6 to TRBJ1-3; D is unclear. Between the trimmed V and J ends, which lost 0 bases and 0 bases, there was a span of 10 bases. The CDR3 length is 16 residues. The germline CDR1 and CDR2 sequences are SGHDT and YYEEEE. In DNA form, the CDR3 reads TGTGCCAGCAGCTTGGTTGGGAGTCTCTCTGGAAACACCATATATTTT. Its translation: CASSLVGSLSGNTIYF.

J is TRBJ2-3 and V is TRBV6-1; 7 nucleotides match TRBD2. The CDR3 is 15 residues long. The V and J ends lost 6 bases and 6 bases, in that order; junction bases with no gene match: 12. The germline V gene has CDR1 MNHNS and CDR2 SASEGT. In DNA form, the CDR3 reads TGTGCCAGCAGCAGTCGAGCGGGAAGTCTCGATACGCAGTATTTT. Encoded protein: CASSSRAGSLDTQYF.

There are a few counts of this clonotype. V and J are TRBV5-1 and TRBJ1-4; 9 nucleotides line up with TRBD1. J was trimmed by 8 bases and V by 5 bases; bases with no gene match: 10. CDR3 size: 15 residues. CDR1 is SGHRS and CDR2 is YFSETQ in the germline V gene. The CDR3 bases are TGCGCCAGCAGACAGGGACAGGGAGTTTGGGAAAAACTGTTTTTT. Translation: CASRQGQGVWEKLFF.

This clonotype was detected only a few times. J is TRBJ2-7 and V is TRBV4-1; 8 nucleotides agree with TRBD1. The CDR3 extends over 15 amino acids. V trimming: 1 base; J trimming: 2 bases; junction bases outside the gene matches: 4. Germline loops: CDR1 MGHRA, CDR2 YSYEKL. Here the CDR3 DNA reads TGCGCCAGCAGCCAAGGCGGGACAGGACCCTACGAGCAGTACTTC. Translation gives CASSQGGTGPYEQYF.

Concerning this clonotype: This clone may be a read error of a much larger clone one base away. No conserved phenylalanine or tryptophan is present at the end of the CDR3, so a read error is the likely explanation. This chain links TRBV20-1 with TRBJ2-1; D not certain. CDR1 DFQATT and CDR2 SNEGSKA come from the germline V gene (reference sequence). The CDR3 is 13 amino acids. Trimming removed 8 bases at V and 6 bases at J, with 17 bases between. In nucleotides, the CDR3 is TGCAGTTGCCGGTCTCCTAGAGGCAATGAGCAGTTCTGC. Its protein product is CSCRSPRGNEQFC.

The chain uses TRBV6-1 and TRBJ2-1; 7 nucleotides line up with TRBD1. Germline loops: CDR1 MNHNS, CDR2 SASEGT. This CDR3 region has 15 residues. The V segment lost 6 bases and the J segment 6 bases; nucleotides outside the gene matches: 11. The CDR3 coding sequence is TGTGCCAGCAGCGTCCCTGGGACAGACTCCAATGAGCAGTTCTTC. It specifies CASSVPGTDSNEQFF.

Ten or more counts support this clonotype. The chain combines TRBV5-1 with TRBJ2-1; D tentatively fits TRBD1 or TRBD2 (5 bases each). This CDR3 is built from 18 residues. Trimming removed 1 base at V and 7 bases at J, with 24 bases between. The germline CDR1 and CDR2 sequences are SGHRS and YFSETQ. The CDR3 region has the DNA TGCGCCAGCAGCTTGCGAGGGGTAGGGCAGCGACCGGGGAATGAGCAGTTCTTC. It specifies CASSLRGVGQRPGNEQFF.

The CDR3: CASRGGTRDTQYF. The CDR3 nucleotides read TGTGCCAGCAGGGGAGGGACCAGAGATACGCAGTATTTT. The chain couples TRBV7-9 to TRBJ2-3; TRBD2 agrees at 7 bases. There are 13 residues in the CDR3. Trimming took 6 bases from V and 5 from J; bases not matched to a gene: 5. Germline values: CDR1 SEHNR, CDR2 FQNEAQ (reference sequence).

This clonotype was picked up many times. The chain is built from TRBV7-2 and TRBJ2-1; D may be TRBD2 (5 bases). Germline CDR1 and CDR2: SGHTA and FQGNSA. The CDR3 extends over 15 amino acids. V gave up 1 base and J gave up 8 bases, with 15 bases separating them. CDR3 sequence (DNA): TGTGCCAGCAGCTTAGGGGCTAGCAGAGCTTATGAGCAGTTCTTC. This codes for CASSLGASRAYEQFF.

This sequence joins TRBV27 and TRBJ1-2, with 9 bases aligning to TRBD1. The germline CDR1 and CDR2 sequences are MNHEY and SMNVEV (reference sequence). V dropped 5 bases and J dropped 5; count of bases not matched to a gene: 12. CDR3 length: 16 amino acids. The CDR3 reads CASSGSGTGSYYGYTF. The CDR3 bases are TGTGCCAGCAGTGGTTCCGGGACAGGGTCCTATTATGGCTACACCTTC.

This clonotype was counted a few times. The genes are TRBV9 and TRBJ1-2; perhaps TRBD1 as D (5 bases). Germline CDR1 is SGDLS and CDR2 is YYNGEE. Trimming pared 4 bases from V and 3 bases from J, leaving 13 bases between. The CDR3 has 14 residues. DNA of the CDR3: TGTGCCAGCAGCACCAGTGGGGGGGACTATGGCTACACCTTC. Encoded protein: CASSTSGGDYGYTF. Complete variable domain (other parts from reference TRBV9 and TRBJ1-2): DSGVTQTPKHLITATGQRVTLRCSPRSGDLSVYWYQQSLDQGLQFLIQYYNGEERAKGNILERFSAQQFPDLHSELNLSSLELGDSALYFCASSTSGGDYGYTFGSGTRLTVV.

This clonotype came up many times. CDR3 nucleotide sequence: TGTGCCAGCAGTTCAATGACTAGCGGGAGTCCCTACGAGCAGTACTTC. Protein product: CASSSMTSGSPYEQYF. The rearrangement joins TRBV28 to TRBJ2-7; 12 bases match TRBD2. V gave up 4 bases and J gave up 2 bases; unmatched junction bases: 6. Germline CDR1 and CDR2: MDHEN and SYDVKM. The CDR3 is made up of 16 amino acids.

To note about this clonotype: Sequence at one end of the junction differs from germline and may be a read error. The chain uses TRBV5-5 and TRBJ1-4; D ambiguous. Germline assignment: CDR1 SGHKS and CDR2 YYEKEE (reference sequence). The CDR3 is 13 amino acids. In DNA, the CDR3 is TGTGCCAGCAGCCGTGGACGGAATGGAAAACTGTTTTTT. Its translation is CASSRGRNGKLFF.

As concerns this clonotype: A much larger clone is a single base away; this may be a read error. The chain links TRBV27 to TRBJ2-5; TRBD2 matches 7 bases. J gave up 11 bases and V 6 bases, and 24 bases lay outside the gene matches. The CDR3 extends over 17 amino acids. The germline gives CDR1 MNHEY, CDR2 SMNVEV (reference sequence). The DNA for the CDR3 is TGTGCCAGCAGCGGGTGGGTTGGCGGGAGTCCATCCGATGAGCAGTACTTC. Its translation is CASSGWVGGSPSDEQYF.

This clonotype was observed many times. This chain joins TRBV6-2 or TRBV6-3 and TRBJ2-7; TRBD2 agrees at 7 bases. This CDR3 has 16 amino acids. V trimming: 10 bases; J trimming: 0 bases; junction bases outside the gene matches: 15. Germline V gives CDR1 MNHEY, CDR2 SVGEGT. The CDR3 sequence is CATNCPLGRSSYEQYF. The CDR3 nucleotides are TGTGCCACCAACTGCCCCCTCGGGAGGAGCTCCTACGAGCAGTACTTC.